The 32 T cell receptor beta chains below come from one sample, sequenced in a study of T cell repertoires in cytomegalovirus infection. Antigen specificity for these receptors is unknown. TCRdb reanalysed the reads using MiXCR and keeps one entry per CDR3 protein. Among around 120,000 distinct CDR3 sequences listed, roughly 25% were seen once. Sample: PBMCs, sequenced either directly or after in vitro stimulation (not recorded which). These TCRs come from a human donor in good health (CMV status not recorded). Some clones in this sample may be carry-over from other donors' samples.

This clonotype was observed a handful of times. V gene TRBV29-1 combines with J gene TRBJ2-7; D is ambiguous. Germline V gives CDR1 SQVTM, CDR2 ANQGSEA. This CDR3 is 12 amino acids long. The V gene lost 5 bases and the J gene lost 6 bases, with 14 bases spanning the gap. The CDR3 DNA reads TGCAGCGTTTCGATAGGGTCGGGCGAGCAGTACTTC. Translating gives CSVSIGSGEQYF.

The chain joins TRBV4-3 to TRBJ1-1; the D is unclear. This CDR3 spans 17 amino acids. The V end lost 0 bases, the J end lost 0 bases, and 14 bases lay between the germline ends. Germline V gene lookup returns CDR1 LGHNA and CDR2 YSLEER. The CDR3 is CASSQDVLAAVNTEAFF. In nucleotides, the CDR3 is TGCGCCAGCAGCCAAGATGTTTTAGCGGCGGTGAACACTGAAGCTTTCTTT.

This clonotype has just a few counts. The rearrangement links TRBV19 to TRBJ2-2; 8 positions match TRBD1. Per the germline V gene, CDR1 is LNHDA and CDR2 is SQIVND (reference sequence). CDR3 size: 14 residues. Trimming removed 6 bases from V and 3 bases from J; junction bases left unmatched: 3. Here the CDR3 reads CASSDRGDTGELFF. The CDR3 DNA sequence: TGTGCCAGTAGCGACAGGGGAGACACCGGGGAGCTGTTTTTT. Based on the CDR3 plus reference TRBV19 and TRBJ2-2, the full variable domain is DGGITQSPKYLFRKEGQNVTLSCEQNLNHDAMYWYRQDPGQGLRLIYYSQIVNDFQKGDIAEGYSVSREKKESFPLTVTSAQKNPTAFYLCASSDRGDTGELFFGEGSRLTVL.

The V call is TRBV10-3, the J call TRBJ1-2; maybe TRBD1 (5 bases). Trimming stripped 2 bases from V and 7 bases from J, with 8 bases between. Per germline, CDR1 ENHRY and CDR2 SYGVKD. CDR3 length equals 12 residues. CDR3 bases: TGTGCCATCAGTGAGGCAGGGACTGGCTACACCTTC. It encodes CAISEAGTGYTF.

The rearrangement joins TRBV6-1 to TRBJ1-1; D gene unclear. Trimming left V 7 bases short and J 1 base short, with 10 bases between. There are 13 residues in the CDR3. CDR1 is MNHNS and CDR2 is SASEGT in the germline V gene. The CDR3 protein is CASTLQRNTEAFF. CDR3 in DNA: TGTGCCAGCACCTTGCAGCGGAACACTGAAGCTTTCTTT.

This clonotype was picked up many times. This sequence joins TRBV7-2 and TRBJ1-5; 9 positions match TRBD1. The length of the CDR3 is 17 residues. Germline trimming cut 0 bases from V and 6 bases from J; bases unmatched to any gene: 9. CDR1 and CDR2 (germline): SGHTA, FQGNSA. Written as DNA, the CDR3 is TGTGCCAGCAGCTTAGCCCCCGGGACAGGGAGTGGTCAGCCCCAGCATTTT. Its translation is CASSLAPGTGSGQPQHF.

This clonotype has just a few counts. This chain joins TRBV6-2 or TRBV6-3 and TRBJ2-1, with D hard to call. V shed 6 bases and J shed 7 bases, with 19 bases lying between them. Germline V gene lookup returns CDR1 MNHEY and CDR2 SVGEGT. The CDR3 consists of 15 residues. The CDR3 reads CASSQNGLVRNEQFF. CDR3 coding DNA: TGTGCCAGCAGCCAAAACGGGCTAGTAAGAAATGAGCAGTTCTTC.

This clonotype has a count of ten or more. The rearrangement links TRBV7-2 to TRBJ1-1; no clear D gene. The germline V and J ends were trimmed by 3 bases and 1 base, with 9 bases remaining between them. CDR1 is SGHTA, CDR2 FQGNSA, per germline. This CDR3 region has 14 residues. CDR3 nucleotides: TGTGCCAGCAGCTTGAAGGCTGGGAACACTGAAGCTTTCTTT. This codes for CASSLKAGNTEAFF.

The CDR3: CASSIDPYNEQFF. The DNA for the CDR3 is TGTGCCAGTAGTATAGATCCCTACAATGAGCAGTTCTTC. The chain joins TRBV19 to TRBJ2-1, with unresolved D. In germline, CDR1 is LNHDA, CDR2 SQIVND (reference sequence). The CDR3 runs 13 residues. The ends were cut back, 0 bases at V and 2 bases at J, with 2 bases in the middle.

This chain links TRBV11-2 with TRBJ1-4; 8 positions agree with TRBD1. This CDR3 comprises 14 residues. Germline V gene data show CDR1 as SGHAT and CDR2 as FQNNGV. Trimming removed 2 bases from V and 7 bases from J; junction bases left unmatched: 3. The DNA of the CDR3 is TGTGCCAGCAGCTTAAGACAGGGGTTTGAAAAACTGTTTTTT. This codes for CASSLRQGFEKLFF.

This clonotype was recorded many times. The chain carries TRBV15 and TRBJ2-5; 7 positions agree with TRBD1. V shed 0 bases and J 1 base; nucleotides not matched to a gene: 2. In germline, CDR1 is LNHNV, CDR2 YYDKDF (reference sequence). The length of the CDR3 is 15 residues. The CDR3 is CATSRDAGGQETQYF. CDR3 in DNA: TGTGCCACCAGCAGAGACGCAGGGGGCCAAGAGACCCAGTACTTC.

The chain has TRBV7-9 and TRBJ1-3; TRBD1 aligns across 7 bases. Trimming at V came to 5 bases and at J to 5 bases, leaving 9 bases not matched to a gene. CDR3 size: 15 residues. Germline V CDR1 and CDR2: SEHNR, FQNEAQ (reference sequence). CDR3 loop: CASSDRDSARNTIYF. The CDR3 nucleotides read TGTGCCAGCAGCGACCGGGACAGCGCCAGAAACACCATATATTTT.

This clonotype was seen more than once but under ten times. A junction end diverges from the germline sequence, so it may reflect a read error. The chain employs TRBV7-7 and TRBJ2-1, with D possibly being TRBD2 (5 bases). The CDR3 is made up of 15 amino acids. Germline-derived CDR1 and CDR2 are SSHAT and FNYEAQ (reference sequence). The CDR3 coding sequence is TGTGCTAGCAGCCAGGACGGACTGTCCTACAATGAGCAGTTCTTC. Amino acid sequence: CASSQDGLSYNEQFF.

CDR3 in DNA: TGTGCCAGCAGCCCGATGGACAGCACCACAGATACGCAGTATTTT. Translation: CASSPMDSTTDTQYF. The chain links TRBV11-2 to TRBJ2-3; a weak D match, TRBD1 (6 bases). Trimming removed 5 bases from V and 2 bases from J, with 14 bases in between. Looked up from germline, CDR1 is SGHAT and CDR2 is FQNNGV. This CDR3 is 15 amino acids long.

The sample holds a few counts of this clonotype. This rearrangement joins TRBV4-1 to TRBJ2-7; D not certain. CDR1 and CDR2 (germline): MGHRA, YSYEKL. With 1 base removed from V and 2 bases from J, the gap between germline ends came to 12 bases. The CDR3 contains 15 residues. The CDR3 region is CASSQGSANTYEQYF. The CDR3 region has the DNA TGCGCCAGCAGCCAAGGGTCAGCGAATACCTACGAGCAGTACTTC.

This clonotype is a singleton in its sample. CDR3 sequence: CASSALDSQETQYF. In nucleotides, the CDR3 is TGTGCCAGCAGCGCCCTCGACAGCCAAGAGACCCAGTACTTC. The rearrangement joins TRBV5-5 to TRBJ2-5, with a weak D call TRBD1 (5 bases). The CDR3 sequence is 14 residues long. Between the trimmed V and J ends, which lost 4 bases and 1 base, there was a span of 11 bases. Germline loops: CDR1 SGHKS, CDR2 YYEKEE (reference sequence).

Only one count was recorded for this clonotype. The genes are TRBV12-3 or TRBV12-4 and TRBJ1-1; tentative D call: TRBD1 (6 bases). V lost 8 bases to trimming and J lost 5 bases, with 21 bases between them. The CDR3 spans 15 residues. CDR3 sequence: CASHRGRSVGTEAFF. The CDR3 DNA sequence: TGTGCCAGCCATCGGGGGCGATCGGTCGGGACTGAAGCTTTCTTT.

This clonotype appeared a few times. The chain couples TRBV6-2 or TRBV6-3 to TRBJ1-5; D might be TRBD1 (5 bases). In germline, CDR1 is MNHEY, CDR2 SVGEGT. The CDR3 runs to 14 residues. V lost 2 bases and J 7 bases, leaving 12 bases between the germline ends. The CDR3 region is CASSYAGNGQPQHF. The CDR3 region has the DNA TGTGCCAGCAGTTACGCAGGGAATGGGCAGCCCCAGCATTTT.

This clonotype showed up many times. J is TRBJ2-3 and V is TRBV11-3; 11 positions match TRBD1. CDR1 and CDR2 (germline): SGHNT, YENEEA. The CDR3 is made up of 14 amino acids. Losses at the gene ends were 8 bases for V and 4 bases for J; bases not matched to a gene: 5. Written as DNA, the CDR3 is TGTGCCAGCCGTGCGGGACAGGGGGCAGATACGCAGTATTTT. It encodes CASRAGQGADTQYF. The full variable domain, completed using reference TRBV11-3 and TRBJ2-3, is EAGVVQSPRYKIIEKKQPVAFWCNPISGHNTLYWYLQNLGQGPELLIRYENEEAVDDSQLPKDRFSAERLKGVDSTLKIQPAELGDSAVYLCASRAGQGADTQYFGPGTRLTVL.

This clonotype was counted a few times. The V and J genes are TRBV6-5 and TRBJ1-6; perhaps TRBD1 as D (5 bases). V was trimmed by 0 bases and J by 9 bases, leaving 24 bases between them. The CDR3 has 19 residues. Germline V gene data show CDR1 as MNHEY and CDR2 as SVGAGI. CDR3 residues: CASSYSTGGARSIFSPLHF. Here the CDR3 DNA reads TGTGCCAGCAGTTACTCGACGGGCGGGGCCAGGTCCATATTTTCACCCCTCCACTTT.

The chain carries TRBV24-1 and TRBJ2-1; the D gene is possibly TRBD1 (6 bases). V was clipped by 4 bases and J by 1 base, with 10 bases between them. Looked up from germline, CDR1 is KGHDR and CDR2 is SFDVKD. This CDR3 is built from 15 residues. Here the CDR3 DNA reads TGTGCCACCAGTGAACAGGGAAGATCCTACAATGAGCAGTTCTTC. This encodes CATSEQGRSYNEQFF.

The chain combines TRBV28 with TRBJ1-5; no clear D. Trimming stripped 5 bases from V and 3 bases from J, with 5 bases between. Germline V lookup: CDR1 MDHEN, CDR2 SYDVKM. CDR3 size: 12 residues. CDR3 nucleotides: TGTGCCAGCAGTCTGATCAATCAGCCCCAGCATTTT. Protein: CASSLINQPQHF.

The chain joins TRBV6-8 to TRBJ2-1, with 8 positions matching TRBD2. Germline V CDR1 and CDR2: MNHGY, SAAAGT. This CDR3 is 14 amino acids long. V dropped 9 bases and J dropped 10; count of bases not matched to a gene: 14. The DNA of the CDR3 is TGTGCCAGTGTTGCGGGGGGAAGGGCTGACGAGCAGTTCTTC. It yields the protein CASVAGGRADEQFF.

This clonotype came up a few times. The rearrangement links TRBV10-3 to TRBJ1-4; D unclear. CDR3 length equals 14 residues. Trimming shortened V by 6 bases and J by 1 base, and 9 bases separated the two germline ends. Germline assignment: CDR1 ENHRY and CDR2 SYGVKD. The CDR3 sequence: CAISSDETNEKLFF. The CDR3 DNA sequence: TGTGCCATCAGCTCCGATGAAACTAATGAAAAACTGTTTTTT.

The chain couples TRBV14 to TRBJ1-1, with D perhaps TRBD1 (6 bases). The CDR3 contains 16 residues. Germline V gene sequence: CDR1 SGHDN, CDR2 FVKESK. Trimming removed 3 bases at V and 0 bases at J, with 14 bases between. The DNA of the CDR3 is TGTGCCAGCAGCCACCGGACAGCCTTTCTGAACACTGAAGCTTTCTTT. Encoded protein: CASSHRTAFLNTEAFF.

As regards this clonotype: A read error may be the cause here, since a much bigger clone is one base away. The chain employs TRBV7-6 and TRBJ1-1; D possibly corresponds to TRBD1 (5 bases). The CDR3 length is 18 residues. Looked up from germline, CDR1 is SGHVS and CDR2 is FNYEAQ. The CDR3 reads CASSLDVARAEMKTEAFF. DNA for the CDR3: TGTGCCAGCAGCTTGGACGTCGCCAGGGCGGAGATGAAAACTGAAGCTTTCTTT.

The chain combines TRBV7-6 with TRBJ1-5; the match to TRBD1 covers 12 bases. The CDR3 is 18 residues long. The J segment lost 7 bases and the V segment lost 0 bases, leaving 10 bases of the junction unmatched. Germline CDR1 SGHVS, CDR2 FNYEAQ. The CDR3 reads CASSLARPGQGARQPQHF. Written as DNA, the CDR3 is TGTGCCAGCAGCTTAGCCAGGCCGGGACAGGGGGCGAGGCAGCCCCAGCATTTT.

This clonotype was seen a few times. This chain connects TRBV6-1 to TRBJ2-5; 12 nucleotides line up with TRBD1. This CDR3 region has 15 residues. CDR1 is MNHNS, CDR2 SASEGT, per germline. V shed 7 bases and J 5 bases; nucleotides not matched to a gene: 8. The CDR3 nucleotides read TGTGCCAGCACGCGGGGACAGGGGGCTGCTGAGACCCAGTACTTC. Amino acids: CASTRGQGAAETQYF.

This chain joins TRBV23-1 and TRBJ1-2, with D hard to call. TRBV23-1 carries the ORF label, with uncertain function. CDR3 size: 16 residues. V was trimmed by 7 bases and J by 7 bases, leaving 25 bases between them. The CDR3 DNA reads as TGCGCCAGCACCTACGGGCCCGAAACGACGTATGGTGGCTACACCTTC. It codes for CASTYGPETTYGGYTF.

J is TRBJ2-1 and V is TRBV10-2; 8 bases fit TRBD2. With V trimmed by 4 bases and J by 3 bases, 5 bases remained unmatched. Looked up from germline, CDR1 is WSHSY and CDR2 is SAAADI. The CDR3 contains 15 residues. CDR3 protein: CASSGLASLYNEQFF. As DNA, the CDR3 is TGCGCCAGCAGTGGACTAGCGTCCCTCTACAATGAGCAGTTCTTC.

This clonotype was detected only a few times. This chain uses TRBV6-6 with TRBJ1-5; the D gene is possibly TRBD1 (5 bases). The germline V gene has CDR1 MNHNY and CDR2 SVGAGI (reference sequence). This CDR3 comprises 14 residues. V shed 6 bases and J shed 1 base, with 10 bases lying between them. The CDR3 DNA sequence: TGTGCCAGCAGAATAGACAGCAGCAATCAGCCCCAGCATTTT. Translation: CASRIDSSNQPQHF.

This clonotype appeared a few times. The V gene is TRBV7-6, the J gene TRBJ2-1; 8 bases match TRBD2. V dropped 2 bases and J dropped 8; count of bases not matched to a gene: 8. The germline gives CDR1 SGHVS, CDR2 FNYEAQ. The CDR3 length is 15 residues. CDR3 in DNA: TGTGCCAGCAGCTTATTCGGGGGGGGACTTGATGAGCAGTTCTTC. It yields the protein CASSLFGGGLDEQFF.